The entry below gives a single T cell receptor beta chain sequence along with its context. The CDR3 consists of 16 residues. J was trimmed by 9 bases and V by 3 bases; bases with no gene match: 7. The germline V gene has CDR1 MNHNS and CDR2 SASEGT. These data originate in a study of blood T cell repertoires in COVID-19. The method was immunoSEQ multiplex PCR; TCRdb's version includes in-frame clones alone and lacks a portion of them. The sample consists of 60,000 or so clones, 90% of them appearing once. The specimen was peripheral blood. J is TRBJ2-1 and V is TRBV6-1; 14 bases are shared with TRBD2. The receptor was derived from a man aged 55 to 70 with active COVID-19. The DNA of the CDR3 is TGTGCCAGCAGTGACCGTGGGACTAGCGGGGGTATTGAGCAGTTCTTC. Translating gives CASSDRGTSGGIEQFF.